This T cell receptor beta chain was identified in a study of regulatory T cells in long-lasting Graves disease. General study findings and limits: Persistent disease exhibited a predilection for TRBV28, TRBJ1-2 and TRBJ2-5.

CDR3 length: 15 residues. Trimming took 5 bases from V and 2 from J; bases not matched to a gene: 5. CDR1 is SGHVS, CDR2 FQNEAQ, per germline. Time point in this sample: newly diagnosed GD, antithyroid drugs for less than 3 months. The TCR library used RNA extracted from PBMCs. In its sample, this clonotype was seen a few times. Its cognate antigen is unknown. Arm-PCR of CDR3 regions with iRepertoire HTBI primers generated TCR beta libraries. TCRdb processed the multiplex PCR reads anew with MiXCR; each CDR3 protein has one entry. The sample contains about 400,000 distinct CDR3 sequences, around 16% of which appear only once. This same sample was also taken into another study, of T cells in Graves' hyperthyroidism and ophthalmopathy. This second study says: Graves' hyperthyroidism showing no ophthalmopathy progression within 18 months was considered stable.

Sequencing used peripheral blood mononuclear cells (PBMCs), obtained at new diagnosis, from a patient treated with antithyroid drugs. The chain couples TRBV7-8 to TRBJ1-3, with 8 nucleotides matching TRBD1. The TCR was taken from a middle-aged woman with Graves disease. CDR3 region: CASSRQGAAGNTIYF. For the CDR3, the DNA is TGTGCCAGCAGCCGCCAGGGGGCAGCTGGAAACACCATATATTTT.